The 12 T cell receptor beta chains below come from one sample, sequenced in a study of blood T cell repertoires in COVID-19. The repertoire was sequenced with immunoSEQ multiplex PCR; TCRdb's copy has only in-frame clones and lacks some. The sample shows some 150,000 clones, 86% of them seen only once. The sequenced sample was PBMCs or T cells enriched from blood (not recorded which). These receptors came from a man in his fifties or sixties who had recovered from COVID-19.

The chain couples TRBV7-3 to TRBJ2-3; D remains unclear. CDR3 length: 14 residues. V shed 1 base and J shed 4 bases, with 9 bases lying between them. From germline, CDR1 is SGHTA and CDR2 FQGTGA. The CDR3 spells CASSLNPGSDTQYF. The CDR3 DNA follows: TGTGCCAGCAGCTTAAATCCCGGGTCAGATACGCAGTATTTT.

The chain links TRBV5-1 to TRBJ2-2; D is ambiguous. CDR1 is SGHRS and CDR2 is YFSETQ in the germline V gene. Trimming removed 0 bases from V and 4 bases from J, with 4 bases in between. The CDR3 sequence is 13 residues long. This CDR3 reads CASSLDSTGELFF. CDR3 in DNA: TGCGCCAGCAGCTTGGATAGCACCGGGGAGCTGTTTTTT. Together with reference TRBV5-1 and TRBJ2-2, the CDR3 gives the full variable domain: KAGVTQTPRYLIKTRGQQVTLSCSPISGHRSVSWYQQTPGQGLQFLFEYFSETQRNKGNFPGRFSGRQFSNSRSEMNVSTLELGDSALYLCASSLDSTGELFFGEGSRLTVL.

The chain is built from TRBV5-1 and TRBJ1-2; TRBD1 matches 8 bases. Trimming took 0 bases from V and 2 from J; bases not matched to a gene: 3. This CDR3 contains 15 residues. CDR1 and CDR2 (germline): SGHRS, YFSETQ. CDR3 residues: CASSLAGGGNYGYTF. The CDR3 region has the DNA TGCGCCAGCAGCTTGGCAGGGGGCGGAAACTATGGCTACACCTTC.

The gene calls are TRBV6-5 and TRBJ1-2; D is undetermined. Germline V gives CDR1 MNHEY, CDR2 SVGAGI. The CDR3 contains 14 residues. The germline V and J ends were trimmed by 4 bases and 8 bases, with 17 bases remaining between them. In nucleotides, the CDR3 is TGTGCCAGCAGTTTTAGACTCTCCCGCGGGGGCTACACCTTC. Encoded protein: CASSFRLSRGGYTF.

The chain combines TRBV28 with TRBJ1-2; 11 bases match TRBD1. Trimming cost V 5 bases and J 4 bases; bases outside gene matches: 6. The CDR3 spans 15 residues. The germline V gene encodes CDR1 MDHEN and CDR2 SYDVKM. The CDR3 loop is CASSPGTGGFYGYTF. CDR3 in DNA: TGTGCCAGCAGTCCGGGGACAGGGGGATTCTATGGCTACACCTTC.

The chain links TRBV19 to TRBJ2-1, with D possibly TRBD2 on 5 matching bases. V was trimmed by 6 bases and J by 2 bases, leaving 26 bases between them. CDR1 is LNHDA and CDR2 is SQIVND in the germline V gene (reference sequence). The CDR3 runs to 19 residues. The CDR3 sequence: CASSLEGSTATPPYNEQFF. In nucleotides, the CDR3 is TGTGCCAGTAGCCTCGAAGGGAGCACAGCCACCCCCCCCTACAATGAGCAGTTCTTC.

Comments on this clone: Sequence at one end of the junction differs from germline and may be a read error. V usage is TRBV7-9 and J usage is TRBJ2-5, with D tentatively TRBD1 (6 bases). The CDR3 runs to 13 residues. Germline CDR1 reads SEHNR; CDR2 reads FQNEAQ (reference sequence). The CDR3 is CASSSTGQGTQYF. The CDR3 nucleotides read TGTGCCAGCAGCTCCACAGGGCAAGGGACCCAGTACTTC.

The V gene is TRBV28, the J gene TRBJ2-3; the D gene is possibly TRBD1 (6 bases). Trimming stripped 5 bases from V and 0 bases from J, with 15 bases between. CDR1 and CDR2 from the germline V gene are MDHEN and SYDVKM. This CDR3 spans 16 amino acids. The CDR3 DNA follows: TGTGCCAGCAGTGAAGGACAGCTTTCTAGCACAGATACGCAGTATTTT. Translation: CASSEGQLSSTDTQYF.

The chain links TRBV24-1 to TRBJ2-2; TRBD1 might be the D (6 bases). CDR3 length: 17 amino acids. V gave up 5 bases and J gave up 4 bases, with 19 bases separating them. Germline V gives CDR1 KGHDR, CDR2 SFDVKD. The CDR3 protein is CATSALTGQRPTGELFF. The CDR3 region has the DNA TGTGCCACCAGTGCCCTGACAGGTCAACGCCCCACCGGGGAGCTGTTTTTT.

The chain has TRBV12-3 or TRBV12-4 and TRBJ1-5, with a weak D call TRBD1 (5 bases). The CDR3 totals 13 residues. Between the trimmed V and J ends, which lost 6 bases and 5 bases, there was a span of 11 bases. The CDR3 sequence is CASSQEGHQPQHF. CDR3 DNA sequence: TGTGCCAGCAGCCAGGAGGGGCATCAGCCCCAGCATTTT.

V and J are TRBV19 and TRBJ2-1, with TRBD1 identical over 8 bases. There are 16 residues in the CDR3. Germline CDR1 is LNHDA and CDR2 is SQIVND (reference sequence). Unmatched junction bases numbered 8, after V lost 3 bases and J lost 4 bases. CDR3 nucleotide sequence: TGTGCCAGTAGTATCCCCGGGACAGGACGTTACAATGAGCAGTTCTTC. Residues: CASSIPGTGRYNEQFF.

The chain employs TRBV4-3 and TRBJ1-4; D call uncertain. V gave up 1 base and J gave up 5 bases, with 17 bases separating them. The V gene's germline CDR1 is LGHNA and CDR2 YSLEER. The CDR3 is 17 residues long. DNA of the CDR3: TGCGCCAGCAGCCAAGGTAGTCTAGGCTTGCTAAATGAAAAACTGTTTTTT. Translation gives CASSQGSLGLLNEKLFF.